This T cell receptor beta chain was sequenced during a study of T cells in Graves' hyperthyroidism and ophthalmopathy. TCR beta CDR3 region amplification was performed from RNA transcripts. With the HTBI primer set, the TCR CDR3 went through a first round of RT-PCR. TCRdb analysed the multiplex PCR reads with MiXCR anew, one entry per CDR3 protein. The table records more than 450,000 distinct CDR3 sequences, around 20% of them present only once. V shed 6 bases, J shed 7 bases, and the junction held 6 bases outside the gene matches. This CDR3 contains 14 residues. In germline, CDR1 is SNHLY, CDR2 FYNNEI.

The genes are TRBV2 and TRBJ1-2; 12 positions agree with TRBD1. Sequencing was carried out using blood. The TCR sequence derives from a middle-aged man with Graves' ophthalmopathy. CDR3 sequence: CASRGQGAPSGYTF. CDR3 nucleotide sequence: TGTGCCAGCAGGGGACAGGGGGCGCCGAGTGGCTACACCTTC.